At least ten counts were recorded for the clone carrying this TCR beta chain. Antigen: not known. The record originates from a study of T-cell reconstitution after alpha-beta-depleted transplantation in children. Overall study results and limits: The study traced high day-60 TCRbeta diversity in some patients to surviving recipient T cells and thymic progenitors. Newly produced T cells mostly provided counts and TCRbeta diversity after one year, as hyperexpanded clones declined. Reportedly, alpha-beta T cells present about two months post-transplant originated from several hundred expanded clones of graft origin.

CDR1 is DFQATT, CDR2 SNEGSKA, per germline (reference sequence). The CDR3 has 14 residues. V was trimmed by 5 bases and J by 1 base, leaving 14 bases between them. Using unique molecular identifiers, the investigators prepared the TCRbeta library. TCRdb used MiXCR to reprocess the PCR reads, holding one entry per CDR3 protein. Altogether roughly 790,000 distinct CDR3 sequences are present, less than 20% being singletons, with the ten largest covering approximately 5%. This TCR came from a male patient younger than 18 who had a stem cell transplant for acute lymphoblastic leukemia, so the T cells may come from the graft donor. J is TRBJ1-1 and V is TRBV20-1; possibly TRBD1 for D (6 bases). Here the sequenced sample was PBMCs, mostly from graft donor cells, taken 360 days after TCRalphabeta/CD19-depleted stem cell transplant. CDR3 protein: CSAPLDRANTEAFF. DNA for the CDR3: TGCAGTGCTCCTTTGGACAGAGCGAACACTGAAGCTTTCTTT.